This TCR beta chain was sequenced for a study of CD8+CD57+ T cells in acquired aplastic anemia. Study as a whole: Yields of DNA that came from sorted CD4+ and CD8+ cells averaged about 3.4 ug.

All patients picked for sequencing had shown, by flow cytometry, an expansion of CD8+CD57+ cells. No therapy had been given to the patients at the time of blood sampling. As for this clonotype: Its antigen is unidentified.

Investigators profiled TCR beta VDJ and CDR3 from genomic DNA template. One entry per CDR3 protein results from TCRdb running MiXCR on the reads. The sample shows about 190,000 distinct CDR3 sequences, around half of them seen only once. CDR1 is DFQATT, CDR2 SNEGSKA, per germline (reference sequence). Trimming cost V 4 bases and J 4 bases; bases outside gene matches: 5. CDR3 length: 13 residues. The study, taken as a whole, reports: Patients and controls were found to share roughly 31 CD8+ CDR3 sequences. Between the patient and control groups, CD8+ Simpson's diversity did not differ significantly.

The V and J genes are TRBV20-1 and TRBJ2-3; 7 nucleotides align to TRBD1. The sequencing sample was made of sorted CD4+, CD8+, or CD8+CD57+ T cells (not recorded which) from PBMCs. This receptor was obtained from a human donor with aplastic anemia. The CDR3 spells CSAKWQGADTQYF. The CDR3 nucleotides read TGCAGTGCTAAGTGGCAGGGGGCAGATACGCAGTATTTT.